The 20 T cell receptor beta chains below come from one sample, sequenced in a study of CD8 T cells in ankylosing spondylitis. MiXCR was run by TCRdb on the 5' RACE reads, yielding one entry per CDR3 protein. This table has 300,000 to 350,000 distinct CDR3 sequences, 14% to 15% appearing once. The specimen was blood, either unsorted or a sorted T cell fraction (not recorded which). Source of these receptors: a male donor with ankylosing spondylitis or in good health (not recorded which).

This clonotype was seen only once. The V and J genes are TRBV7-2 and TRBJ1-3, with D unresolved. V was clipped by 10 bases and J by 6 bases, with 16 bases between them. The CDR3 contains 13 residues. The germline V gene encodes CDR1 SGHTA and CDR2 FQGNSA. CDR3 protein: CATGWVAQNTIYF. In DNA, the CDR3 is TGTGCCACCGGTTGGGTGGCGCAAAACACCATATATTTT.

This clonotype was seen a handful of times. The J gene is TRBJ2-1, the V gene TRBV1. TRBV1 is classified as a pseudogene. This CDR3 has 17 amino acids. The CDR3 loop reads CTSSRPTVSLSYNEQFF. Written as DNA, the CDR3 is TGCACCAGCAGCCGGCCTACCGTTTCCCTAAGTTACAATGAGCAGTTCTTC.

Notes on this clonotype: An end of the junction does not agree with germline; a read error may underlie this. This chain joins TRBV20-1 and TRBJ2-7; D not certain. The CDR3 extends over 12 amino acids. Germline V gives CDR1 DFQATT, CDR2 SNEGSKA (reference sequence). CDR3 region: CSAKGLSHEQYF. In DNA, the CDR3 is TGCAGTGCTAAGGGCCTCTCCCACGAGCAGTACTTC.

A few counts support this clonotype. The genes are TRBV20-1 and TRBJ1-1, with D possibly matching TRBD1 (5 bases). The CDR3 runs 12 residues. Deletions cut 5 bases from V and 2 bases from J, with 9 bases between. CDR1 DFQATT and CDR2 SNEGSKA come from the germline V gene (reference sequence). CDR3 sequence reads: CSAARVNTEAFF. CDR3 coding DNA: TGCAGTGCTGCCAGGGTTAACACTGAAGCTTTCTTT.

This clonotype was counted only a few times. The chain couples TRBV29-1 to TRBJ1-1; 11 bases match TRBD1. Germline trimming cut 6 bases from V and 8 bases from J; bases unmatched to any gene: 11. The CDR3 totals 14 residues. Germline-derived CDR1 and CDR2 are SQVTM and ANQGSEA. In DNA, the CDR3 is TGCAGCGTGGTCACCGGGACAGGGGGGATCGAAGCTTTCTTT. This codes for CSVVTGTGGIEAFF.

The table lists this clonotype with a few counts. This chain links TRBV4-1 with TRBJ2-3; 8 nucleotides match TRBD1. The CDR3 totals 16 residues. With V trimmed by 0 bases and J by 3 bases, 5 bases remained unmatched. The germline V gene has CDR1 MGHRA and CDR2 YSYEKL. The CDR3 DNA is TGCGCCAGCAGCCAAGATCAAGGACAGGGAACAGATACGCAGTATTTT. Translation: CASSQDQGQGTDTQYF.

V and J are TRBV11-1 and TRBJ1-1, with 9 bases matching TRBD1. V lost 5 bases, J lost 9 bases, and 10 bases stayed unmatched. Germline CDR1 SGHAT, CDR2 FQDESV (reference sequence). The CDR3 extends over 14 amino acids. CDR3 sequence: CASSAYRGPVQAFF. As DNA, the CDR3 is TGTGCCAGCAGCGCGTACAGGGGGCCTGTTCAAGCTTTCTTT.

The chain joins TRBV20-1 to TRBJ2-5; 7 nucleotides match TRBD2. V was clipped by 6 bases and J by 0 bases; unmatched bases: 10. CDR1 and CDR2 from the germline V gene are DFQATT and SNEGSKA (reference sequence). This CDR3 spans 15 amino acids. CDR3 protein: CSAADAGLNQETQYF. The CDR3 DNA follows: TGCAGTGCCGCGGACGCGGGACTAAACCAAGAGACCCAGTACTTC.

This clonotype occurred a few times. The V gene is TRBV29-1, the J gene TRBJ1-1; possible D gene TRBD1, 5 bases. The CDR3 is 13 residues long. The V end lost 2 bases, the J end lost 2 bases, and 9 bases lay between the germline ends. CDR1 and CDR2 from the germline V gene are SQVTM and ANQGSEA. The DNA for the CDR3 is TGCAGCGTTGAAACGCAGGGAAACACTGAAGCTTTCTTT. It codes for CSVETQGNTEAFF.

This clonotype was counted between two and nine times. J is TRBJ1-1 and V is TRBV5-1; the match to TRBD1 covers 9 bases. This CDR3 contains 15 residues. V lost 3 bases and J lost 1; bases outside the gene matches: 4. Germline-derived CDR1 and CDR2 are SGHRS and YFSETQ. CDR3 residues: CASSYRGLGNTEAFF. CDR3 DNA: TGCGCCAGCAGCTACAGGGGGCTGGGGAACACTGAAGCTTTCTTT. Full variable domain (outside the CDR3, taken from reference TRBV5-1 and TRBJ1-1): KAGVTQTPRYLIKTRGQQVTLSCSPISGHRSVSWYQQTPGQGLQFLFEYFSETQRNKGNFPGRFSGRQFSNSRSEMNVSTLELGDSALYLCASSYRGLGNTEAFFGQGTRLTVV.

The rearrangement uses TRBV18 and TRBJ2-7; D gene unclear. This CDR3 contains 13 residues. Germline CDR1 is KGHSH and CDR2 is LQKENI. The V end lost 4 bases, the J end lost 3 bases, and 10 bases lay between the germline ends. The CDR3 sequence: CASSQAASYEQYF. The CDR3 nucleotides are TGTGCCAGCTCACAGGCGGCTAGCTACGAGCAGTACTTC.

A few counts support this clonotype. The V call is TRBV5-1, the J call TRBJ1-2; D unresolved. The CDR3 loop spans 11 amino acids. Germline V gene lookup returns CDR1 SGHRS and CDR2 YFSETQ. V was trimmed by 4 bases and J by 7 bases, leaving 8 bases between them. CDR3 in amino acids: CASSGSPGYTF. CDR3 DNA: TGCGCCAGCAGCGGGAGTCCTGGCTACACCTTC.

This clonotype was observed a few times. The chain carries TRBV20-1 and TRBJ2-1; 8 nucleotides line up with TRBD2. CDR3 length: 13 amino acids. CDR1 and CDR2 from the germline V gene are DFQATT and SNEGSKA (reference sequence). Trimming took 5 bases from V and 11 from J; bases not matched to a gene: 11. This chain's CDR3 is CSAGEREWEKQFF. The CDR3 DNA sequence: TGCAGTGCTGGGGAGCGGGAGTGGGAAAAGCAGTTCTTC.

The chain couples TRBV27 to TRBJ2-7; a possible D gene is TRBD2 (5 bases). Germline V gives CDR1 MNHEY, CDR2 SMNVEV (reference sequence). Trimming took off 8 bases at V and 0 bases at J, with 11 bases between the two ends. This CDR3 is built from 13 residues. The CDR3 DNA follows: TGTGCCAGCTGTCCGGGGTTCTCCTACGAGCAGTACTTC. Its translation is CASCPGFSYEQYF.

The chain joins TRBV5-1 to TRBJ2-3; tentatively, D is TRBD1 or TRBD2 (6 bases each). The CDR3 loop spans 14 amino acids. The V end lost 6 bases, the J end lost 2 bases, and 13 bases lay between the germline ends. Germline assignment: CDR1 SGHRS and CDR2 YFSETQ. CDR3: CASMRGALTDTQYF. The CDR3 DNA is TGCGCCAGCATGAGGGGGGCCCTCACAGATACGCAGTATTTT.

This clonotype was observed a few times. This sequence joins TRBV12-3 or TRBV12-4 and TRBJ2-5, with TRBD2 matching over 11 bases. This CDR3 region has 15 residues. V dropped 6 bases and J dropped 8; count of bases not matched to a gene: 11. CDR3 nucleotides: TGTGCCAGCAGCGCGACTAGCGGGGCCCGGGGTACCCAGTACTTC. Protein product: CASSATSGARGTQYF.

Many counts were recorded for this clonotype. V usage is TRBV18 and J usage is TRBJ2-2; D is ambiguous. V gave up 0 bases and J gave up 4 bases, with 3 bases separating them. Per the germline V gene, CDR1 is KGHSH and CDR2 is LQKENI. This CDR3 is built from 13 residues. The CDR3 DNA reads TGTGCCAGCTCACCACCGGGCACCGGGGAGCTGTTTTTT. Its protein is CASSPPGTGELFF.

This clonotype was found a few times. The chain links TRBV6-4 to TRBJ2-2; no clear D gene. The CDR3 consists of 13 residues. Trimming cost V 2 bases and J 4 bases, with 5 bases left between them. Per germline, CDR1 MRHNA and CDR2 SNTAGT. CDR3 protein: CASSDGFTGELFF. CDR3 DNA sequence: TGTGCCAGCAGTGACGGATTCACCGGGGAGCTGTTTTTT.

This clonotype has just a few counts. The genes are TRBV6-5 and TRBJ1-1; the match to TRBD1 covers 7 bases. The V gene end was trimmed by 4 bases and the J gene end by 1 base; junction bases not matched to a gene: 3. Germline CDR1 and CDR2: MNHEY and SVGAGI. This CDR3 spans 14 amino acids. The CDR3 DNA is TGTGCCAGCAGTTCACAGGGGACGAACACTGAAGCTTTCTTT. Amino acids: CASSSQGTNTEAFF.

The chain recombines TRBV29-1 with TRBJ2-7, with D maybe TRBD2 (7 bases). The CDR3 runs 13 residues. Germline V CDR1 and CDR2: SQVTM, ANQGSEA. The ends were cut back, 5 bases at V and 4 bases at J, with 15 bases in the middle. The CDR3 protein is CSVLQGGGYEQYF. CDR3 sequence (DNA): TGCAGCGTTTTACAGGGCGGGGGTTACGAGCAGTACTTC.